This T cell receptor (beta chain) appears in the sequencing data of a study of early T cells in non-severe SARS-CoV-2 infection. Many counts were recorded for this clonotype. Antigen specificity is unknown. TCRdb re-derived calls from the 5' RACE reads in MiXCR, one entry per CDR3 protein. The sample lists approximately 34,000 distinct CDR3 sequences, approximately 8% seen once, with 12% in the top ten. In germline, CDR1 is SGHAT, CDR2 FQNNGV. The CDR3 covers 11 residues. Trimming pared 6 bases from V and 5 bases from J, leaving 8 bases between. General study results and limits: Anti-spike CD8 responses were favored in VDJdb matching, and private and CD4 specificities were missed.

V is TRBV11-2 and J is TRBJ2-7; D is unclear. The receptor comes from an adult who was a healthcare worker with PCR-confirmed SARS-CoV-2 infection or an uninfected control (not recorded which). The starting material was whole blood, obtained at baseline. The CDR3 is CASRDRDEQYF. The CDR3 nucleotides are TGTGCCAGCAGGGATCGGGACGAGCAGTACTTC.